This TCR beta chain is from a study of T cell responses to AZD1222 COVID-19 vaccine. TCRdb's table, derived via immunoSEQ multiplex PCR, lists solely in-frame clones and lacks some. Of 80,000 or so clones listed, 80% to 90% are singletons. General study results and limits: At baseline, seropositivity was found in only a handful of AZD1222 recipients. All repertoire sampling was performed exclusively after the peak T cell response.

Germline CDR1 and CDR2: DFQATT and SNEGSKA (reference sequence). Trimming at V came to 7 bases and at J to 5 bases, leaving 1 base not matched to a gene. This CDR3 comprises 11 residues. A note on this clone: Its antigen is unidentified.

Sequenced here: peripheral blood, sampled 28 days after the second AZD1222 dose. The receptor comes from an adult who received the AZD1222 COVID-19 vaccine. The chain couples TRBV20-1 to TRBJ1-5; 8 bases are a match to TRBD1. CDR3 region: CSVQGDQPQHF. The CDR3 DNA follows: TGCAGTGTACAGGGGGATCAGCCCCAGCATTTT.